These 32 T cell receptor beta chains came from one sample sequenced in a study of cytomegalovirus exposure and HLA in healthy donors (dated by TCRdb to about 2017). Preparation of the library involved the immunoSEQ multiplex PCR assay. Imported from immuneACCESS, the table was reduced by TCRdb to in-frame sequences with V and J called. These copies leave out some clones; in studies compared against another copy, an unresolved V gene accounts for under half, and the cause of the remainder is not known. Here the sample has more than 110,000 clones; almost 85% occur a single time. 1.4% to 1.5% of the sample goes to the ten largest clones. The material sequenced was PBMCs. Receptors originate from a woman aged 25-40 years in good health and CMV-seronegative.

This chain joins TRBV7-2 and TRBJ2-3, with unresolved D. Germline CDR1 reads SGHTA; CDR2 reads FQGNSA. CDR3 length: 13 amino acids. Trimming took off 2 bases at V and 6 bases at J, with 9 bases between the two ends. The CDR3 sequence: CASSLSVWDTQYF. CDR3 nucleotide sequence: TGTGCCAGCAGCTTATCAGTTTGGGATACGCAGTATTTT.

The rearrangement uses TRBV11-2 and TRBJ2-3; possibly TRBD2 for D (7 bases). Trimming removed 3 bases at V and 1 base at J, with 11 bases between. From germline, CDR1 is SGHAT and CDR2 FQNNGV. The CDR3 has 15 residues. CDR3 region: CASSFEGGGTDTQYF. CDR3 in DNA: TGTGCCAGCAGCTTTGAGGGGGGGGGCACAGATACGCAGTATTTT.

This rearrangement joins TRBV5-1 to TRBJ2-1; 7 nucleotides agree with TRBD1. Trimming at V came to 1 base and at J to 7 bases, leaving 5 bases not matched to a gene. This CDR3 contains 14 residues. The germline V gene has CDR1 SGHRS and CDR2 YFSETQ. The CDR3 sequence is CASSLIGGKNEQFF. The CDR3 coding sequence is TGCGCCAGCAGCTTGATAGGGGGCAAAAATGAGCAGTTCTTC.

The V and J genes are TRBV7-3 and TRBJ2-5, with a possible D match to TRBD2 (6 bases). The CDR3 covers 13 residues. The germline gives CDR1 SGHTA, CDR2 FQGTGA. V shed 5 bases and J shed 5 bases, with 12 bases lying between them. CDR3 sequence (DNA): TGTGCCAGCAGCACATCGGGGAGGGAGACCCAGTACTTC. Residues: CASSTSGRETQYF.

CDR3 amino acids: CASSTVAGGGETQYF. In nucleotides, the CDR3 is TGTGCCAGCAGTACCGTGGCAGGCGGGGGAGAGACCCAGTACTTC. The V call is TRBV6-5, the J call TRBJ2-5; 7 positions agree with TRBD2. This CDR3 is 15 amino acids long. The junction had 10 bases not matched to a gene; V was cut back by 5 bases and J by 4 bases. Germline CDR1 MNHEY, CDR2 SVGAGI.

V and J are TRBV2 and TRBJ1-1; TRBD1 might be the D (6 bases). V lost 6 bases and J lost 0, with 11 bases in between. The CDR3 runs 14 residues. The germline V gene encodes CDR1 SNHLY and CDR2 FYNNEI. The CDR3 is CASRQNRVNTEAFF. The DNA of the CDR3 is TGTGCCAGCAGACAAAACAGGGTGAACACTGAAGCTTTCTTT.

The chain has TRBV5-8 and TRBJ2-7; possibly TRBD2 for D (5 bases). The CDR3 runs 14 residues. CDR1 and CDR2 (germline): SGHTS, YDEGEE. Trimming took 2 bases from V and 2 from J, leaving 11 bases between them. In nucleotides, the CDR3 is TGTGCCAGCAGCTTCCAAACTAGGGCCTACGAGCAGTACTTC. This encodes CASSFQTRAYEQYF. The full variable domain, with the rest looked up from reference TRBV5-8 and TRBJ2-7, is EAGVTQSPTHLIKTRGQQATLRCSPISGHTSVYWYQQALGLGLQFLLWYDEGEERNRGNFPPRFSGRQFPNYSSELNVNALELEDSALYLCASSFQTRAYEQYFGPGTRLTVT.

This chain's CDR3 is CASSDPAGARTDTQYF. In DNA form, the CDR3 reads TGTGCCAGCAGTGACCCGGCGGGGGCCCGCACAGATACGCAGTATTTT. This chain joins TRBV6-1 and TRBJ2-3; D is perhaps TRBD2 (7 bases). V lost 3 bases and J lost 1, with 14 bases in between. The CDR3 contains 16 residues. From germline, CDR1 is MNHNS and CDR2 SASEGT.

The chain couples TRBV11-2 to TRBJ2-5, with TRBD1 matching over 9 bases. The germline V gene has CDR1 SGHAT and CDR2 FQNNGV. V shed 9 bases, J shed 3 bases, and the junction held 11 bases outside the gene matches. The CDR3 length is 15 residues. For the CDR3, the DNA is TGTGCCAGTTCGCAGGACAGGGGCCAGGAAGAGACCCAGTACTTC. Amino acid sequence: CASSQDRGQEETQYF.

The CDR3 protein is CASSRRGMDTNEKLFF. The CDR3 DNA is TGCGCCAGCAGCCGCCGGGGTATGGACACTAATGAAAAACTGTTTTTT. The chain has TRBV5-1 and TRBJ1-4; D not certain. V dropped 4 bases and J dropped 2 bases, with 15 bases sitting between them. This CDR3 is built from 16 residues. Germline V lookup: CDR1 SGHRS, CDR2 YFSETQ.

The CDR3 here is CASSEVAAYTEAFF. CDR3 DNA sequence: TGTGCCAGCAGTGAAGTGGCCGCCTACACTGAAGCTTTCTTT. This sequence joins TRBV6-1 and TRBJ1-1; D remains unclear. The CDR3 extends over 14 amino acids. Germline V CDR1 and CDR2: MNHNS, SASEGT. The V gene lost 1 base and the J gene lost 3 bases, with 9 bases spanning the gap.

The genes are TRBV7-9 and TRBJ2-3, with 12 bases lining up with TRBD1. The CDR3 has 17 residues. Trimming at V came to 3 bases and at J to 3 bases, leaving 7 bases not matched to a gene. Germline V gene data show CDR1 as SEHNR and CDR2 as FQNEAQ (reference sequence). The CDR3 loop reads CASSLGQGALRTDTQYF. CDR3 sequence (DNA): TGTGCCAGCAGCTTGGGACAGGGGGCGTTGAGAACAGATACGCAGTATTTT.

The chain joins TRBV27 to TRBJ2-7, with D possibly matching TRBD1 (6 bases). With 2 bases removed from V and 6 bases from J, the gap between germline ends came to 29 bases. Germline assignment: CDR1 MNHEY and CDR2 SMNVEV (reference sequence). CDR3 length: 19 residues. The CDR3 DNA sequence: TGTGCCAGCAGTTTAGAATCCTTTTCACCCAGGGGCCACCCCCCCGAGCAGTACTTC. Protein: CASSLESFSPRGHPPEQYF.

V is TRBV7-3 and J is TRBJ1-1; no clear D. CDR1 SGHTA and CDR2 FQGTGA come from the germline V gene. V gave up 2 bases and J gave up 4 bases, with 8 bases separating them. This CDR3 is 13 amino acids long. The DNA of the CDR3 is TGTGCCAGCAGCTTAGAACCGGGCACTGAAGCTTTCTTT. Residues: CASSLEPGTEAFF. Filled out from reference TRBV7-3 and TRBJ1-1, the complete variable domain reads GAGVSQTPSNKVTEKGKYVELRCDPISGHTALYWYRQSLGQGPEFLIYFQGTGAADDSGLPNDRFFAVRPEGSVSTLKIQRTERGDSAVYLCASSLEPGTEAFFGQGTRLTVV.

The chain employs TRBV9 and TRBJ1-6, with a possible D match to TRBD1 (5 bases). This CDR3 spans 15 amino acids. Germline V gives CDR1 SGDLS, CDR2 YYNGEE. With 0 bases removed from V and 9 bases from J, the gap between germline ends came to 13 bases. The DNA for the CDR3 is TGTGCCAGCAGCGTAGATGGGGTGGGGGGTTCACCCCTCCACTTT. Encoded protein: CASSVDGVGGSPLHF.

CDR3 sequence (DNA): TGTGCCAGCTCACCGGAGGGGTACATCGCCGGGGAGCTGTTTTTT. Protein product: CASSPEGYIAGELFF. This chain joins TRBV18 and TRBJ2-2; tentatively, D is TRBD2 (6 bases). There are 15 residues in the CDR3. V was clipped by 3 bases and J by 6 bases, with 14 bases between them. In germline, CDR1 is KGHSH, CDR2 LQKENI.

The rearrangement links TRBV10-3 to TRBJ2-3; TRBD2 matches at 8 bases. From germline, CDR1 is ENHRY and CDR2 SYGVKD. Trimming cost V 2 bases and J 1 base; bases outside gene matches: 2. This CDR3 has 15 amino acids. DNA for the CDR3: TGTGCCATCAGTGAGGCAGCGGGGGGCACAGATACGCAGTATTTT. Its protein product is CAISEAAGGTDTQYF.

This chain joins TRBV28 and TRBJ2-7; 8 nucleotides match TRBD2. The CDR3 length is 14 residues. Germline assignment: CDR1 MDHEN and CDR2 SYDVKM. V lost 5 bases and J lost 6; bases outside the gene matches: 9. CDR3 in amino acids: CASSRSGGVPEQYF. CDR3 DNA: TGTGCCAGCAGTCGATCGGGAGGGGTTCCCGAGCAGTACTTC. Variable domain in full (rest from reference TRBV28 and TRBJ2-7): DVKVTQSSRYLVKRTGEKVFLECVQDMDHENMFWYRQDPGLGLRLIYFSYDVKMKEKGDIPEGYSVSREKKERFSLILESASTNQTSMYLCASSRSGGVPEQYFGPGTRLTVT.

This chain links TRBV11-2 with TRBJ2-7; 9 bases are shared with TRBD1. CDR3 size: 16 residues. J gave up 2 bases and V 5 bases, and 10 bases lay outside the gene matches. Germline CDR1 SGHAT, CDR2 FQNNGV. Here the CDR3 DNA reads TGTGCCAGCAGCGCCCCCGGGACAGGGAGAACCTACGAGCAGTACTTC. This gives the protein CASSAPGTGRTYEQYF.

The chain joins TRBV6-5 to TRBJ1-2; D gene uncertain. The length of the CDR3 is 15 residues. V lost 6 bases and J 2 bases, leaving 16 bases between the germline ends. Germline CDR1 and CDR2: MNHEY and SVGAGI. The CDR3 DNA is TGTGCCAGCAGCTCCTTTGAGGGCCCCAACTATGGCTACACCTTC. This gives the protein CASSSFEGPNYGYTF.

The CDR3 protein is CASSLRTSGYNEQFF. The CDR3, as DNA: TGTGCCAGCAGCTTAAGGACTAGCGGTTACAATGAGCAGTTCTTC. The rearrangement links TRBV7-2 to TRBJ2-1; 10 bases line up with TRBD2. The germline V gene encodes CDR1 SGHTA and CDR2 FQGNSA. The V segment lost 2 bases and the J segment 4 bases; nucleotides outside the gene matches: 2. The CDR3 sequence is 15 residues long. The whole variable domain, remainder taken from reference TRBV7-2 and TRBJ2-1, is GAGVSQSPSNKVTEKGKDVELRCDPISGHTALYWYRQSLGQGLEFLIYFQGNSAPDKSGLPSDRFSAERTGGSVSTLTIQRTQQEDSAVYLCASSLRTSGYNEQFFGPGTRLTVL.

CDR3 DNA sequence: TGTGCCAGCAGCTTAGGCGGGGCGAACACCGGGGAGCTGTTTTTT. Amino acids: CASSLGGANTGELFF. This chain joins TRBV11-3 and TRBJ2-2; D might be TRBD2 (6 bases). The CDR3 is made up of 15 amino acids. The germline CDR1 and CDR2 sequences are SGHNT and YENEEA. V lost 1 base to trimming and J lost 0 bases, with 6 bases between them.

This clone was seen more than once but under ten times. The chain joins TRBV11-2 to TRBJ1-6; D is possibly TRBD1 (6 bases). Germline-derived CDR1 and CDR2 are SGHAT and FQNNGV. The V gene lost 1 base and the J gene lost 10 bases, with 11 bases spanning the gap. The length of the CDR3 is 14 residues. The CDR3 DNA reads TGTGCCAGCAGCTTAGCAGGGGTCGGCTCACCCCTCCACTTT. Translated: CASSLAGVGSPLHF.

In its sample, this clone was seen a few times. The chain is built from TRBV7-9 and TRBJ2-7; 10 nucleotides match TRBD1. V was clipped by 3 bases and J by 6 bases; unmatched bases: 11. The CDR3 sequence is 16 residues long. Germline V gives CDR1 SEHNR, CDR2 FQNEAQ (reference sequence). This CDR3 reads CASSFELGQGVIEQYF. The CDR3 nucleotides read TGTGCCAGCAGCTTTGAGCTCGGACAGGGGGTGATCGAGCAGTACTTC.

This chain links TRBV10-2 with TRBJ2-2; D call uncertain. Germline CDR1 is WSHSY and CDR2 is SAAADI. V lost 5 bases, J lost 5 bases, and 9 bases lay in between. The CDR3 has 13 amino acids. As DNA, the CDR3 is TGCGCCAGCAGTACTCAAGTAACCGGGGAGCTGTTTTTT. As protein: CASSTQVTGELFF.

V gene TRBV6-5 combines with J gene TRBJ1-1; D might be TRBD1 (6 bases). Germline V lookup: CDR1 MNHEY, CDR2 SVGAGI. V was shortened by 2 bases and J by 4 bases, with 11 bases between the two germline ends. The CDR3 totals 14 residues. CDR3 residues: CASSYVRGATEAFF. As DNA, the CDR3 is TGTGCCAGCAGTTACGTTCGGGGGGCCACTGAAGCTTTCTTT.

In this sample, this clone turned up a few times. J is TRBJ1-2 and V is TRBV4-1; a weak D match, TRBD1 (6 bases). V was trimmed by 0 bases and J by 8 bases, leaving 13 bases between them. The CDR3 consists of 14 residues. Germline V gene lookup returns CDR1 MGHRA and CDR2 YSYEKL. CDR3 in DNA: TGCGCCAGCAGCCAAGATCGGGGGGGCCGGGGCTACACCTTC. Its protein product is CASSQDRGGRGYTF.

This sequence joins TRBV5-4 and TRBJ1-3; 8 nucleotides match TRBD1. With V trimmed by 6 bases and J by 0 bases, 11 bases remained unmatched. Germline values: CDR1 SGHNT, CDR2 YYREEE (reference sequence). This CDR3 has 17 amino acids. Here the CDR3 DNA reads TGTGCCAGCACCTCCGGGACAGGCCGCTTCTCTGGAAACACCATATATTTT. It yields the protein CASTSGTGRFSGNTIYF. The full variable domain, completed using reference TRBV5-4 and TRBJ1-3, is ETGVTQSPTHLIKTRGQQVTLRCSSQSGHNTVSWYQQALGQGPQFIFQYYREEENGRGNFPPRFSGLQFPNYSSELNVNALELDDSALYLCASTSGTGRFSGNTIYFGEGSWLTVV.

V is TRBV6-1 and J is TRBJ2-2; D is undetermined. Trimming took off 6 bases at V and 4 bases at J, with 6 bases between the two ends. This CDR3 has 12 residues. CDR1 and CDR2 from the germline V gene are MNHNS and SASEGT. The CDR3 DNA sequence: TGTGCCAGCAGGCCGGGCACCGGGGAGCTGTTTTTT. It is translated as CASRPGTGELFF.

This sequence joins TRBV5-1 and TRBJ2-7, with 8 bases aligning to TRBD2. Germline CDR1 SGHRS, CDR2 YFSETQ. Trimming at V came to 4 bases and at J to 4 bases, leaving 4 bases not matched to a gene. This CDR3 is built from 13 residues. DNA of the CDR3: TGCGCCAGCAGCCGGGGGGGGCCTTACGAGCAGTACTTC. This gives the protein CASSRGGPYEQYF.

This CDR3 is CSVEGHTGYGYTF. DNA for the CDR3: TGCAGCGTTGAAGGTCATACAGGCTATGGCTACACCTTC. This sequence joins TRBV29-1 and TRBJ1-2, with D possibly matching TRBD1 (5 bases). V shed 1 base and J shed 4 bases, with 10 bases lying between them. This CDR3 has 13 residues. Germline assignment: CDR1 SQVTM and CDR2 ANQGSEA.

The rearrangement joins TRBV14 to TRBJ2-3; 10 nucleotides align to TRBD1. The V segment lost 0 bases and the J segment 3 bases; nucleotides outside the gene matches: 6. The CDR3 is 17 residues long. Germline V gives CDR1 SGHDN, CDR2 FVKESK. CDR3 nucleotide sequence: TGTGCCAGCAGCCAAGATGGGACAGGGGTGTGGACAGATACGCAGTATTTT. It specifies CASSQDGTGVWTDTQYF.